This note documents a single T cell receptor beta chain sequence. Antigen unknown. cDNA was made by 5'RACE with 10-nucleotide random UMIs. Per sequencing run, 15-18 subjects together gave over 200 million TCR-beta sequences. TCRdb ran MiXCR on the 5' RACE reads and lists one entry per CDR3 protein. The sample yields roughly 48,000 distinct CDR3 sequences, roughly 13% seen once. The V segment lost 3 bases and the J segment 0 bases; nucleotides outside the gene matches: 11. The CDR3 is 17 residues long. Germline values: CDR1 DFQATT, CDR2 SNEGSKA (reference sequence). The data were taken from a study of neurological immune-mediated disorders. As for time point: longitudinal time-point 3. Study findings and constraints: Private repertoires in all groups were suggested, as expanded clones shared no CDR3 amino acid sequences across subjects.

The V gene is TRBV20-1, the J gene TRBJ2-3; 8 bases line up with TRBD2. Sequencing input: PBMCs. The TCR originated in a male donor with HTLV-1-associated myelopathy (HAM/TSP). In nucleotides, the CDR3 is TGCAGTGCTAGGCCGCTCCCGGGGGGGGGAAGCACAGATACGCAGTATTTT. Its protein product is CSARPLPGGGSTDTQYF.